This TCR beta chain came from a study of blood T cell repertoires in COVID-19. The CDR3 sequence is 20 residues long. The V gene's germline CDR1 is MDHEN and CDR2 SYDVKM. V lost 9 bases to trimming and J lost 3 bases; unmatched junction nucleotides: 24. In the study's own analysis: Estimates of nucleated cell counts were drawn from the amplification of reference gene primers. Libraries were prepared by immunoSEQ multiplex PCR; TCRdb keeps only in-frame clonotypes and omits some of them. V and J calls and clone size are given by that table; D and trimming were obtained from the DNA. The table has about 270,000 clones, more than 70% seen once. Study members were between roughly 18 and 100 years old and lived in roughly 24 US regions.

The receptor was isolated from a woman aged 55-70 years in a cohort exposed to, infected with or recovered from COVID-19 (not recorded which). Sequenced sample: PBMCs or T cells enriched from blood (not recorded which). The chain couples TRBV28 to TRBJ2-5; TRBD2 aligns across 11 bases. The CDR3 loop is CASRKRPGLAALWGEETQYF. CDR3 sequence (DNA): TGTGCCAGTCGAAAACGACCGGGACTAGCGGCTCTATGGGGGGAAGAGACCCAGTACTTC.